The entry below describes one TCR beta chain. Sequencing used immunoSEQ multiplex PCR; TCRdb keeps in-frame clones, though not all of them. The sample records about 200,000 clones, around 94% being singletons. The data were taken from a study of blood T cell repertoires in COVID-19. Between the trimmed V and J ends, which lost 3 bases and 1 base, there was a span of 14 bases. Germline V CDR1 and CDR2: SGHKS, YYEKEE (reference sequence). The CDR3 is 16 residues long. Specimen: peripheral blood. The rearrangement links TRBV5-5 to TRBJ2-1, with D possibly TRBD2 on 5 matching bases. This clonotype was sampled from a man aged 30-40 years with COVID-19, enrolled during active disease. CDR3 in DNA: TGTGCCAGCAGCTCCGTTCCGGGGATTTCCTACAATGAGCAGTTCTTC. Amino acid sequence: CASSSVPGISYNEQFF.